The table lists the clone carrying this T cell receptor beta chain with a count of one. Its antigen remains unidentified. These data originate in a study of cytomegalovirus exposure and HLA in healthy donors. Study conclusions and caveats: In a later analysis, at a false discovery rate of 0.05, 17,000 or so TCR beta sequences were associated with HLA alleles.

The PCR contained 60 Vbeta and 13 Jbeta primers. Measured with immunoSEQ multiplex PCR; TCRdb has only the in-frame clones, and not every one. The sample includes 150,000 or so clones, 80% of them seen just once. The CDR3 covers 16 residues. Germline V gene data show CDR1 as SGHTA and CDR2 as FQGTGA. V lost 5 bases, J lost 2 bases, and 7 bases stayed unmatched. The chain uses TRBV7-3 and TRBJ2-5; 11 bases match TRBD2. Specimen: PBMCs. The origin of this receptor is a woman between 50 and 59 years old in good health and CMV-seropositive. The CDR3 DNA reads TGTGCCAGCAGCATAGGACTAGCGGGCGGTCAAGAGACCCAGTACTTC. Protein product: CASSIGLAGGQETQYF.